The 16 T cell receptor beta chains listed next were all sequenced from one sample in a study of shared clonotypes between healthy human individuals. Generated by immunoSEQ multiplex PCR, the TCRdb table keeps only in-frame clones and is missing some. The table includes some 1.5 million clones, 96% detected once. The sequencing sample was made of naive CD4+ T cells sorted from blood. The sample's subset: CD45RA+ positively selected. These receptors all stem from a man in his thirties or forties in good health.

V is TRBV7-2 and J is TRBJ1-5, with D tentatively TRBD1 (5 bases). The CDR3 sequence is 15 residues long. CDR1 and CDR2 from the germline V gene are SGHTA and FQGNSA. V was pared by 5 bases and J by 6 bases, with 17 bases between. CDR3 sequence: CASSTNRDGGQPQHF. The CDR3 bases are TGTGCCAGCAGCACCAACCGGGACGGTGGTCAGCCCCAGCATTTT.

In DNA form, the CDR3 reads TGCGCCAGCAGCGTCGCCACAGGGGGAGGAAACACCATATATTTT. This translates into CASSVATGGGNTIYF. This chain links TRBV5-1 with TRBJ1-3, with TRBD1 matching over 8 bases. J gave up 4 bases and V 4 bases, and 7 bases lay outside the gene matches. Looked up from germline, CDR1 is SGHRS and CDR2 is YFSETQ. There are 15 residues in the CDR3.

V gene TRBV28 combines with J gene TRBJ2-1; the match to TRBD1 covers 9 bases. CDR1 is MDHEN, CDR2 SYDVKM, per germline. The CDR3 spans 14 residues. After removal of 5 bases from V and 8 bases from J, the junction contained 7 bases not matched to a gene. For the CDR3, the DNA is TGTGCCAGCAGTCGCCCGGGGACAGGGCATGAGCAGTTCTTC. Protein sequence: CASSRPGTGHEQFF.

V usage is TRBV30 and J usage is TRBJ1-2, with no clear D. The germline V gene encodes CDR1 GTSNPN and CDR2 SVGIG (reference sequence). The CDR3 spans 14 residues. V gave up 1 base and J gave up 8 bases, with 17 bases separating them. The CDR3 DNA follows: TGTGCCTGGAGTGCCGATCATCTTAGTCGGGGCTACACCTTC. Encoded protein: CAWSADHLSRGYTF.

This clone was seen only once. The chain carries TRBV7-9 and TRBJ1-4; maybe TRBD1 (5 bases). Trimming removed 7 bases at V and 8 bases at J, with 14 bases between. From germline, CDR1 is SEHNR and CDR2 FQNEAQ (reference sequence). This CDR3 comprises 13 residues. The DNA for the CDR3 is TGTGCCAGCAAGGGAGGTGGGGACGAAAAACTGTTTTTT. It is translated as CASKGGGDEKLFF.

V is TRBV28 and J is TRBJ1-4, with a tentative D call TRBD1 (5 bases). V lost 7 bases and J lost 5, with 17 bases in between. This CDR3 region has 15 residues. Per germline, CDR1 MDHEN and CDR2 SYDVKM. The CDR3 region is CASTPPRQGNEKLFF. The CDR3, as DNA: TGTGCCAGCACCCCCCCTAGGCAGGGAAATGAAAAACTGTTTTTT. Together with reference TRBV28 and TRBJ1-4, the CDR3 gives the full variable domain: DVKVTQSSRYLVKRTGEKVFLECVQDMDHENMFWYRQDPGLGLRLIYFSYDVKMKEKGDIPEGYSVSREKKERFSLILESASTNQTSMYLCASTPPRQGNEKLFFGSGTQLSVL.

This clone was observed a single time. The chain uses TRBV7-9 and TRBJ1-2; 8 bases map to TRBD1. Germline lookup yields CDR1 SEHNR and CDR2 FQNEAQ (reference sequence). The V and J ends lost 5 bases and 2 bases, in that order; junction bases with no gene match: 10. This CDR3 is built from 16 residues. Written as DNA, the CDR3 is TGTGCCAGCAGCGACCGGGACAGGTTCGGGAACTATGGCTACACCTTC. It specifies CASSDRDRFGNYGYTF.

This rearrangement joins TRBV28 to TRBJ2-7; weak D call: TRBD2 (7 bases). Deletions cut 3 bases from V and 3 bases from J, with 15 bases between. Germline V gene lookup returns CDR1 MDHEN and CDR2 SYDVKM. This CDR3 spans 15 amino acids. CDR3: CASSFPQGGGYEQYF. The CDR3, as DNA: TGTGCCAGCAGTTTCCCTCAAGGGGGGGGCTACGAGCAGTACTTC.

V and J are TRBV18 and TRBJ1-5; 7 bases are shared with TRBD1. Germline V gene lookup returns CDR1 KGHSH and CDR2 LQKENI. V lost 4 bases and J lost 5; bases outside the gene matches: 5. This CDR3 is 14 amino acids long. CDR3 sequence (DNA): TGTGCCAGCTCACGTAGACAGGGTGATCAGCCCCAGCATTTT. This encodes CASSRRQGDQPQHF. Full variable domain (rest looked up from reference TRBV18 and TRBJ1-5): NAGVMQNPRHLVRRRGQEARLRCSPMKGHSHVYWYRQLPEEGLKFMVYLQKENIIDESGMPKERFSAEFPKEGPSILRIQQVVRGDSAAYFCASSRRQGDQPQHFGDGTRLSIL.

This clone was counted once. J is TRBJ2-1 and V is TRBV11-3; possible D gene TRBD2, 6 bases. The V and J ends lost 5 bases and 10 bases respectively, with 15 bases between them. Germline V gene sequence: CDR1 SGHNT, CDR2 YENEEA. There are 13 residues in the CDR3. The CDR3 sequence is CASSRDSPREQFF. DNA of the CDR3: TGTGCCAGCAGCCGGGACTCCCCCCGAGAGCAGTTCTTC.

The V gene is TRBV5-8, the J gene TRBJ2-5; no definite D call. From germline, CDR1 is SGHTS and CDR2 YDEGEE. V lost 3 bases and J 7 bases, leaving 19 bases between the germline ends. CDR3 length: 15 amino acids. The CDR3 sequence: CASSSQGPKLGTQYF. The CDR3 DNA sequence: TGTGCCAGCAGCTCCCAAGGCCCGAAATTGGGGACCCAGTACTTC.

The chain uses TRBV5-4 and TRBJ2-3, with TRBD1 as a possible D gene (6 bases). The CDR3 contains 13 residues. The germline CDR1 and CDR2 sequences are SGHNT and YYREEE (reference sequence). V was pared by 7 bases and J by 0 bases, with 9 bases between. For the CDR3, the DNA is TGTGCCAGCGGGACAACTAGCACAGATACGCAGTATTTT. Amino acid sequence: CASGTTSTDTQYF. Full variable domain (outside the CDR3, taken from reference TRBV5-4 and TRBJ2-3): ETGVTQSPTHLIKTRGQQVTLRCSSQSGHNTVSWYQQALGQGPQFIFQYYREEENGRGNFPPRFSGLQFPNYSSELNVNALELDDSALYLCASGTTSTDTQYFGPGTRLTVL.

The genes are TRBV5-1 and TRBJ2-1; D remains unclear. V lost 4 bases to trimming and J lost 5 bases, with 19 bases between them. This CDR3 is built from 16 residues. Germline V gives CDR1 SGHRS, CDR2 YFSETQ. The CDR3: CASSQRRVQDNNEQFF. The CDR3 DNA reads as TGCGCCAGCAGCCAACGTCGTGTCCAGGATAACAATGAGCAGTTCTTC. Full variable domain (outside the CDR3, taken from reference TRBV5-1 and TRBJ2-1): KAGVTQTPRYLIKTRGQQVTLSCSPISGHRSVSWYQQTPGQGLQFLFEYFSETQRNKGNFPGRFSGRQFSNSRSEMNVSTLELGDSALYLCASSQRRVQDNNEQFFGPGTRLTVL.

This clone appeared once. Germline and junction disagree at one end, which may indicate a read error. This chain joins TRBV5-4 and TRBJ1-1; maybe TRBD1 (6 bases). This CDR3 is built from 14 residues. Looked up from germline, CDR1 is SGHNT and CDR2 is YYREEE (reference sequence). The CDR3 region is CASSQAGQGFQAFF. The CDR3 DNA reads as TGCGCCAGCAGCCAAGCTGGTCAGGGGTTCCAAGCTTTCTTT. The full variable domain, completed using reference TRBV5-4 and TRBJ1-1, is ETGVTQSPTHLIKTRGQQVTLRCSSQSGHNTVSWYQQALGQGPQFIFQYYREEENGRGNFPPRFSGLQFPNYSSELNVNALELDDSALYLCASSQAGQGFQAFFGQGTRLTVV.

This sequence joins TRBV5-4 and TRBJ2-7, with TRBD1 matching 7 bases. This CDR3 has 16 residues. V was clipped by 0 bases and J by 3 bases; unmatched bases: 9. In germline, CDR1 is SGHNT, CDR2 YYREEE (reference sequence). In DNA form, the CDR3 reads TGTGCCAGCAGCTTGGTAAGACAGGGTCTGGACTACGAGCAGTACTTC. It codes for CASSLVRQGLDYEQYF. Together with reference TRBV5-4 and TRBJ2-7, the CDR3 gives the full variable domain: ETGVTQSPTHLIKTRGQQVTLRCSSQSGHNTVSWYQQALGQGPQFIFQYYREEENGRGNFPPRFSGLQFPNYSSELNVNALELDDSALYLCASSLVRQGLDYEQYFGPGTRLTVT.

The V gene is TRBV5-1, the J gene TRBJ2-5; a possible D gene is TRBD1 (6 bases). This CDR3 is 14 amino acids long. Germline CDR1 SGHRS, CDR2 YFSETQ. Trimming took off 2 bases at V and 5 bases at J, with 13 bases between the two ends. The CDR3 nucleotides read TGCGCCAGCAGCTTATTTGGGACAAGGGAGACCCAGTACTTC. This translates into CASSLFGTRETQYF. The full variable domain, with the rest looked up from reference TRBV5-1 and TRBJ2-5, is KAGVTQTPRYLIKTRGQQVTLSCSPISGHRSVSWYQQTPGQGLQFLFEYFSETQRNKGNFPGRFSGRQFSNSRSEMNVSTLELGDSALYLCASSLFGTRETQYFGPGTRLLVL.